This entry is about one T cell receptor beta chain. Antigen specificity is unknown. The data originate from a study of identical twins. Broader study findings: Conclusions rested on cross-sectional statistics rather than following the same donors. Invariant MAIT and iNKT cells could partly confound zero-insertion analyses. Abundant beta clonotypes from cord blood bore fewer insertions; memory repertoires lacked this pattern.

This CDR3 region has 14 residues. V lost 0 bases and J lost 9, with 14 bases in between. Germline CDR1 LGHDT, CDR2 YNNKEL (reference sequence). Template switching added a universal primer site; cDNA carried unique molecular identifiers. One entry per CDR3 protein results from TCRdb running MiXCR on the 5' RACE reads. The sample gives 500,000 to 650,000 distinct CDR3 sequences, 20% to 25% of which show up once; roughly 0.5% is in the top ten. In addition, the sample was reused for a study of yellow fever vaccine responses in identical twins.

J is TRBJ2-5 and V is TRBV3-1, with D unclear. This TCR derives from a woman younger than 30 in good health. Material for sequencing was CD4+ T cells sorted from blood. The chain's CDR3 is CASSQDLTPRAQYF. The CDR3, as DNA: TGTGCCAGCAGCCAAGATCTGACCCCCCGGGCCCAGTACTTC.